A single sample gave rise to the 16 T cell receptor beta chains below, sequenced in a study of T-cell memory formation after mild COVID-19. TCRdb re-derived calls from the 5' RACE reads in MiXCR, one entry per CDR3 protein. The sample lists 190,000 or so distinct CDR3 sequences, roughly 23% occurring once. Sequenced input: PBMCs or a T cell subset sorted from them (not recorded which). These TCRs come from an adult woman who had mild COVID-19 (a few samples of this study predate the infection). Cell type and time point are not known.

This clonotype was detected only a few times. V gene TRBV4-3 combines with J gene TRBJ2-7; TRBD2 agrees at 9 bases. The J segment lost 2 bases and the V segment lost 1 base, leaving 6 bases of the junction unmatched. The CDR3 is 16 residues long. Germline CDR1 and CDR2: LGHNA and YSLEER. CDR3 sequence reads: CASSQAPGLATYEQYF. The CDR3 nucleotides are TGCGCCAGCAGCCAAGCTCCCGGACTAGCGACCTACGAGCAGTACTTC.

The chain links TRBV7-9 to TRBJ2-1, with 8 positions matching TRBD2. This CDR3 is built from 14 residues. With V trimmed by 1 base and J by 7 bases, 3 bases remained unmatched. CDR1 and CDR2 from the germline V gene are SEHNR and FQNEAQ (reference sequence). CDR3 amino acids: CASSLVVAGNEQFF. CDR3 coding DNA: TGTGCCAGCAGCTTAGTAGTAGCGGGGAATGAGCAGTTCTTC.

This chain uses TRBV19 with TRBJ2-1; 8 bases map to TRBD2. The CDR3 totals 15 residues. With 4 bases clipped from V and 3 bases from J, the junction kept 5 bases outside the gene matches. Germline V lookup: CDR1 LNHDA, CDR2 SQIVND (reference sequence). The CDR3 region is CASSTIAGYYNEQFF. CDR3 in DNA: TGTGCCAGTAGTACCATAGCGGGATACTACAATGAGCAGTTCTTC.

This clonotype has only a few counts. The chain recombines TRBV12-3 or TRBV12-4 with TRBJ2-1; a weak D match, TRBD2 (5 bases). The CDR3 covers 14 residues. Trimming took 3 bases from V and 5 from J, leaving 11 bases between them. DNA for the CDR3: TGTGCCAGCAGTTTGGGCCGGACTCACAATGAGCAGTTCTTC. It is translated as CASSLGRTHNEQFF.

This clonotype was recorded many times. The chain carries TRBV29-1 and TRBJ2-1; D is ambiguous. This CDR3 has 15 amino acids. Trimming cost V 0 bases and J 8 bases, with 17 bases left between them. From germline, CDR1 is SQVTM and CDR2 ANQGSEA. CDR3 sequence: CSVEDRATSGDEQFF. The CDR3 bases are TGCAGCGTTGAAGATCGGGCGACCTCTGGTGATGAGCAGTTCTTC.

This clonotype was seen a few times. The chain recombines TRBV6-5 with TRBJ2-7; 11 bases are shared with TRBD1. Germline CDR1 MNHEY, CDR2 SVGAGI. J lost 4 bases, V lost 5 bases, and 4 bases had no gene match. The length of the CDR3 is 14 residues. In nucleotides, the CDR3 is TGTGCCAGCAGTGGCGGGACAGGGGGGTACGAGCAGTACTTC. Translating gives CASSGGTGGYEQYF.

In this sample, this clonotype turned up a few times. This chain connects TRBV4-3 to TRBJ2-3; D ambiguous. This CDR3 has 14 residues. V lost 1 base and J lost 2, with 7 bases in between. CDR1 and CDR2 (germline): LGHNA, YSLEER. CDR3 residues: CASSQGQLTDTQYF. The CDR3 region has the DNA TGCGCCAGCAGCCAAGGGCAGCTCACAGATACGCAGTATTTT.

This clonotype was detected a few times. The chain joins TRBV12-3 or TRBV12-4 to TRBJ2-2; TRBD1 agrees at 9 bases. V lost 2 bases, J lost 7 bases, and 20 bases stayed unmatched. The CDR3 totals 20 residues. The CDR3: CASSLNGDRGYERMDGELFF. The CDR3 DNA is TGTGCCAGCAGTTTAAACGGAGACAGGGGGTACGAGCGGATGGACGGGGAGCTGTTTTTT.

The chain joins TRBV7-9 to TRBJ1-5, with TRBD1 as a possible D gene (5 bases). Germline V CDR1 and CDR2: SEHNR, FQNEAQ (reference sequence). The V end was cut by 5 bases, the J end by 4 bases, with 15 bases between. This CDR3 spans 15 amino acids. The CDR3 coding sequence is TGTGCCAGCAGCGGCCGGGACCACCATAATCAGCCCCAGCATTTT. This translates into CASSGRDHHNQPQHF.

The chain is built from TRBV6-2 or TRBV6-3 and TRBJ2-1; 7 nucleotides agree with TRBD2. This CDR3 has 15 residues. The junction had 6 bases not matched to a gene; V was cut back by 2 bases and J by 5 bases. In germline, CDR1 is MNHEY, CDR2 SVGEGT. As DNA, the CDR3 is TGTGCCAGCAGTTACCGAGCGGGATCTCACAATGAGCAGTTCTTC. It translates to CASSYRAGSHNEQFF.

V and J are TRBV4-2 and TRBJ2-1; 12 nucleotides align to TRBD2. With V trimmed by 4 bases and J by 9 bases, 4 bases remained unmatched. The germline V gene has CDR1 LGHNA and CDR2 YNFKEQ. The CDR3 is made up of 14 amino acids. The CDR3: CASSRLAGAREQFF. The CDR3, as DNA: TGTGCCAGCAGCCGACTAGCGGGAGCCCGTGAGCAGTTCTTC.

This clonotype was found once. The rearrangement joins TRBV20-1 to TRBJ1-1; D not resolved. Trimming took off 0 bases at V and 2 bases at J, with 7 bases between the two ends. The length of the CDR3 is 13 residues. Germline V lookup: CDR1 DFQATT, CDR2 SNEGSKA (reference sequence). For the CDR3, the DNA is TGCAGTGCTAGAGATACAGAAAACACTGAAGCTTTCTTT. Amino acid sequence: CSARDTENTEAFF.

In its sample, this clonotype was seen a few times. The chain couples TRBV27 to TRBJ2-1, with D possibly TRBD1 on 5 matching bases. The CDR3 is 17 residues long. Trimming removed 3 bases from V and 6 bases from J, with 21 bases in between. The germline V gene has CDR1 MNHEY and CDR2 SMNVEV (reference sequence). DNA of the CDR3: TGTGCCAGCAGTTTCTCTGCTAGGGGTCGCATCGGCAATGAGCAGTTCTTC. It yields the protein CASSFSARGRIGNEQFF.

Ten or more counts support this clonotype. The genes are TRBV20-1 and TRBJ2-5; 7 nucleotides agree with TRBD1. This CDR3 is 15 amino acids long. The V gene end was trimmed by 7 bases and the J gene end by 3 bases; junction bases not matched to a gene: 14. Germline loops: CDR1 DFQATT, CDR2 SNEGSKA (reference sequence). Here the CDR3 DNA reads TGCAGTGTCACCCTCCGGGACAGACGAAAAGAGACCCAGTACTTC. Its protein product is CSVTLRDRRKETQYF.

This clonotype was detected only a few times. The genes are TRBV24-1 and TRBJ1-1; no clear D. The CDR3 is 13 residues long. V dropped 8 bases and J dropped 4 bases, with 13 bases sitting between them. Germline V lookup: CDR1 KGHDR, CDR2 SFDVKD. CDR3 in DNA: TGTGCCACCAAGGCTGGGGAAGGCACTGAAGCTTTCTTT. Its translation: CATKAGEGTEAFF.

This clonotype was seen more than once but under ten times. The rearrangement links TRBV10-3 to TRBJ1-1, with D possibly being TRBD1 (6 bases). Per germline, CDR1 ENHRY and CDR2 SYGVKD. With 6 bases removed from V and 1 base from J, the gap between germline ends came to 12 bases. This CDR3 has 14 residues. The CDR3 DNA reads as TGTGCCATCAGAGGGGGGGGCCGGAACACTGAAGCTTTCTTT. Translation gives CAIRGGGRNTEAFF.